The source of this T cell receptor (beta chain) is a study of blood T cell repertoires in COVID-19. As for the study in general: COVID-19 samples, acute and convalescent, were from the United States, Italy and Spain. T cells, B-cell-depleted T cells, or PBMCs provided the cDNA or gDNA that served as material.

Per the original methods: Estimates of nucleated cell counts were drawn from the amplification of reference gene primers. Here immunoSEQ multiplex PCR was the method, and the copy in TCRdb shows in-frame clones only, minus some. V and J calls and clone size are given by that table; D and trimming were obtained from the DNA. Of about 49,000 clones detected, roughly nine tenths appear once; the ten largest clones hold less than 6.5%. The sequence derives from a middle-aged man with active COVID-19. Input material: peripheral blood.

As DNA, the CDR3 is TGTGCCAGCAGTCTTCCTGGGACAGGGCGTGAAAAACTGTTTTTT. Encoded protein: CASSLPGTGREKLFF. This chain connects TRBV28 to TRBJ1-4; 9 bases line up with TRBD1. V trimming: 5 bases; J trimming: 7 bases; junction bases outside the gene matches: 8. CDR1 is MDHEN, CDR2 SYDVKM, per germline. The CDR3 runs to 15 residues.